The 20 T cell receptor beta chains given below trace back to one sample, sequenced in a study of patients and donors after allogeneic stem cell transplantation. MiXCR, run by TCRdb on the RT-PCR reads, gives a single entry per CDR3 protein. The repertoire holds some 960,000 distinct CDR3 sequences, with 15% to 20% as singletons. Material: blood, either unsorted or a sorted T cell fraction (not recorded which). These receptors were obtained from a human donor who was either an allogeneic HSCT recipient or a stem cell or donor lymphocyte infusion donor (not recorded which). It is not recorded whose cells these are; they may come from a transplant donor.

This clonotype was recorded at least ten times. The chain joins TRBV6-5 to TRBJ2-1, with a tentative D call TRBD2 (7 bases). The CDR3 length is 16 residues. V lost 2 bases, J lost 5 bases, and 16 bases lay in between. The germline V gene has CDR1 MNHEY and CDR2 SVGAGI. The CDR3 coding sequence is TGTGCCAGCAGTTACAGGGGGGGAGGAGGGGACAATGAGCAGTTCTTC. Protein: CASSYRGGGGDNEQFF.

This clonotype was detected ten times or more. J is TRBJ2-1 and V is TRBV7-9; TRBD2 matches 7 bases. Germline CDR1 reads SEHNR; CDR2 reads FQNEAQ (reference sequence). CDR3 length equals 17 residues. V lost 1 base to trimming and J lost 2 bases; unmatched junction nucleotides: 8. The CDR3 bases are TGTGCCAGCAGCTTAGTAACGAGCGGGGTGCCCTACAATGAGCAGTTCTTC. Amino acids: CASSLVTSGVPYNEQFF.

This clonotype was seen many times. This chain joins TRBV12-3 or TRBV12-4 and TRBJ2-7; 9 nucleotides match TRBD2. J was trimmed by 2 bases and V by 6 bases; bases with no gene match: 5. CDR3 length: 14 residues. The CDR3 is CASSPGLATYEQYF. The CDR3, as DNA: TGTGCCAGCAGCCCGGGACTAGCCACCTACGAGCAGTACTTC.

The rearrangement links TRBV11-2 to TRBJ2-5; TRBD1 matches 9 bases. This CDR3 has 15 amino acids. The junction had 3 bases not matched to a gene; V was cut back by 0 bases and J by 4 bases. In germline, CDR1 is SGHAT, CDR2 FQNNGV. This CDR3 reads CASSLDWDRVETQYF. The CDR3 DNA reads as TGTGCCAGCAGCTTAGATTGGGACAGGGTAGAGACCCAGTACTTC.

The rearrangement uses TRBV9 and TRBJ2-7; 7 bases map to TRBD1. Trimming removed 0 bases from V and 1 base from J; junction bases left unmatched: 4. The CDR3 spans 15 residues. CDR1 and CDR2 (germline): SGDLS, YYNGEE. The CDR3, as DNA: TGTGCCAGCAGCGTAGGGTCAGGGGGATCCTACGAGCAGTACTTC. Translating it yields CASSVGSGGSYEQYF.

The chain employs TRBV4-3 and TRBJ2-2; possibly TRBD1 or TRBD2 for D (5 bases each). The length of the CDR3 is 17 residues. The V end lost 1 base, the J end lost 3 bases, and 15 bases lay between the germline ends. Per the germline V gene, CDR1 is LGHNA and CDR2 is YSLEER. The CDR3 reads CASSQVGSGTHTGELFF. The CDR3 region has the DNA TGCGCCAGCAGCCAAGTAGGCTCCGGGACCCACACCGGGGAGCTGTTTTTT.

This sequence joins TRBV7-8 and TRBJ2-2; D remains unclear. The germline gives CDR1 SGHVS, CDR2 FQNEAQ. Trimming removed 5 bases at V and 1 base at J, with 8 bases between. This CDR3 contains 14 residues. The DNA of the CDR3 is TGTGCCAGCAGCCCGTCCCTGAACACCGGGGAGCTGTTTTTT. This sequence encodes CASSPSLNTGELFF.

In its sample, this clonotype was seen many times. The chain links TRBV29-1 to TRBJ1-6; 9 nucleotides align to TRBD1. The V segment lost 4 bases and the J segment 10 bases; nucleotides outside the gene matches: 2. Per the germline V gene, CDR1 is SQVTM and CDR2 is ANQGSEA. The CDR3 runs 12 residues. CDR3 in amino acids: CSVGDRDSPLHF. For the CDR3, the DNA is TGCAGCGTTGGGGACAGGGACTCACCCCTCCACTTT.

There are a few counts of this clonotype. The genes are TRBV12-3 or TRBV12-4 and TRBJ2-2; TRBD1 aligns across 10 bases. V trimming: 6 bases; J trimming: 6 bases; junction bases outside the gene matches: 7. The CDR3 loop spans 15 amino acids. The CDR3 nucleotides are TGTGCCAGCAGCTCGAGACAGGGGGCGGCCGGGGAGCTGTTTTTT. Its protein is CASSSRQGAAGELFF.

The V gene is TRBV19, the J gene TRBJ2-1; tentatively, D is TRBD1 (6 bases). Trimming took off 6 bases at V and 8 bases at J, with 20 bases between the two ends. The V gene's germline CDR1 is LNHDA and CDR2 SQIVND (reference sequence). The CDR3 runs to 15 residues. CDR3 region: CASSTTWGRVDEQFF. In nucleotides, the CDR3 is TGTGCCAGTAGCACCACGTGGGGGCGGGTCGATGAGCAGTTCTTC.

This clonotype was found once. The chain joins TRBV12-3 or TRBV12-4 to TRBJ2-5, with D perhaps TRBD2 (6 bases). CDR3 length: 16 amino acids. Trimming took off 1 base at V and 1 base at J, with 13 bases between the two ends. The chain's CDR3 is CASSLGTSRTQETQYF. The CDR3, as DNA: TGTGCCAGCAGTTTAGGTACTAGCAGGACCCAAGAGACCCAGTACTTC.

The chain couples TRBV7-2 to TRBJ1-5; 7 nucleotides align to TRBD1. Germline values: CDR1 SGHTA, CDR2 FQGNSA. CDR3 length: 15 amino acids. V was clipped by 0 bases and J by 6 bases; unmatched bases: 5. The CDR3 DNA reads as TGTGCCAGCAGCTTAGCGTTGACAGGGAGTCAGCCCCAGCATTTT. This encodes CASSLALTGSQPQHF.

This clonotype was recorded a few times. The V call is TRBV13, the J call TRBJ2-1; 12 bases are a match to TRBD2. The trim removed 2 bases at V and 8 bases at J, leaving 4 bases unmatched. This CDR3 has 15 amino acids. Germline lookup yields CDR1 PRHDT and CDR2 FYEKMQ (reference sequence). Written as DNA, the CDR3 is TGTGCCAGCAGCTTACAGACTAGCGGGAGTTATGAGCAGTTCTTC. This gives the protein CASSLQTSGSYEQFF.

This rearrangement joins TRBV12-3 or TRBV12-4 to TRBJ2-3; D is ambiguous. The CDR3 extends over 15 amino acids. V was trimmed by 6 bases and J by 5 bases, leaving 18 bases between them. Here the CDR3 reads CASSPSPRLQDTQYF. CDR3 in DNA: TGTGCCAGCAGCCCGTCTCCGAGGTTACAAGATACGCAGTATTTT.

The V gene is TRBV5-1, the J gene TRBJ2-7, with 10 nucleotides matching TRBD2. The CDR3 covers 16 residues. Germline CDR1 reads SGHRS; CDR2 reads YFSETQ. V was clipped by 4 bases and J by 7 bases; unmatched bases: 14. The CDR3 loop is CASSPTPGTSDREQYF. DNA of the CDR3: TGCGCCAGCAGCCCAACTCCCGGGACTAGCGACCGGGAGCAGTACTTC.

Ten or more counts support this clonotype. The V gene is TRBV12-3 or TRBV12-4, the J gene TRBJ1-1, with TRBD1 identical over 7 bases. The CDR3 has 13 amino acids. V lost 6 bases, J lost 1 base, and 2 bases stayed unmatched. This CDR3 is CASSHRGNTEAFF. Here the CDR3 DNA reads TGTGCCAGCAGCCACAGGGGGAACACTGAAGCTTTCTTT.

At least ten counts were recorded for this clonotype. This chain connects TRBV12-3 or TRBV12-4 to TRBJ2-3, with TRBD2 matching over 8 bases. The ends lost 6 bases at V and 1 base at J; junction bases unmatched: 6. The CDR3 contains 15 residues. CDR3 residues: CASRIAGWGTDTQYF. CDR3 DNA sequence: TGTGCCAGCAGAATAGCGGGGTGGGGCACAGATACGCAGTATTTT.

The gene calls are TRBV2 and TRBJ2-1, with 12 positions matching TRBD2. Germline CDR1 reads SNHLY; CDR2 reads FYNNEI. Trimming removed 6 bases from V and 10 bases from J; junction bases left unmatched: 7. CDR3 length: 14 amino acids. The CDR3 reads CASRVLAGGGEQFF. The CDR3 DNA reads TGTGCCAGCAGGGTACTAGCGGGGGGCGGCGAGCAGTTCTTC.

This clonotype was seen only a few times. The chain carries TRBV9 and TRBJ1-6; D possibly corresponds to TRBD1 (6 bases). Trimming shortened V by 0 bases and J by 5 bases, and 9 bases separated the two germline ends. In germline, CDR1 is SGDLS, CDR2 YYNGEE. This CDR3 has 15 residues. The CDR3 region is CASSVAAGDNSPLHF. The CDR3 DNA follows: TGTGCCAGCAGCGTAGCGGCAGGGGATAATTCACCCCTCCACTTT.

A few counts support this clonotype. V usage is TRBV7-4 and J usage is TRBJ1-5; 7 nucleotides line up with TRBD1. V trimming: 4 bases; J trimming: 6 bases; junction bases outside the gene matches: 15. Germline V lookup: CDR1 SGHVT, CDR2 SQSDAQ. The CDR3 has 17 residues. CDR3 in amino acids: CASSSGQVFILGQPQHF. As DNA, the CDR3 is TGTGCCAGCAGCTCTGGACAGGTCTTTATTTTGGGTCAGCCCCAGCATTTT.